This T cell receptor beta chain was sequenced for a study of blood T cell repertoires in COVID-19. On the study more broadly: The United States, Italy and Spain supplied acute and convalescent COVID-19 samples.

The authors' processing: Reference gene primer amplification in the assay estimated nucleated cell counts. The method was immunoSEQ multiplex PCR; TCRdb's version includes in-frame clones alone and lacks a portion of them. V and J calls and clone size are copied from that table; D and trimming were computed from the DNA. The table shows 150,000 to 200,000 clones, with over 75% occurring only once. Germline V gene data show CDR1 as MGHRA and CDR2 as YSYEKL. The ends were cut back, 2 bases at V and 4 bases at J, with 11 bases in the middle. The CDR3 length is 14 residues. The chain combines TRBV4-1 with TRBJ1-1; D gene ambiguous. The sequenced material came from peripheral blood. The sequence was obtained from a man aged 40-49 years with active or convalescent COVID-19. CDR3 nucleotides: TGCGCCAGCAGCCAACCTACCCGGGGCACTGAAGCTTTCTTT. This codes for CASSQPTRGTEAFF.